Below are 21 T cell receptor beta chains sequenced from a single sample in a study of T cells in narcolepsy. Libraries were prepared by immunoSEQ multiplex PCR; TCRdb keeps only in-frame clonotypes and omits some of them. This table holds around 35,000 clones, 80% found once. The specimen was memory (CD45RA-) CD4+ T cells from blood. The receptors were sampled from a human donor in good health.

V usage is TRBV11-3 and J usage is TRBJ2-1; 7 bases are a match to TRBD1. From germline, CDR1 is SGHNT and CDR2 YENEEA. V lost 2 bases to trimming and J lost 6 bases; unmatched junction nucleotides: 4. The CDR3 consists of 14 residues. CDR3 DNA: TGTGCCAGCAGCTTACGACAGGGCCTCAATGAGCAGTTCTTC. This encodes CASSLRQGLNEQFF. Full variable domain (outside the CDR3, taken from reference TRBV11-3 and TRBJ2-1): EAGVVQSPRYKIIEKKQPVAFWCNPISGHNTLYWYLQNLGQGPELLIRYENEEAVDDSQLPKDRFSAERLKGVDSTLKIQPAELGDSAVYLCASSLRQGLNEQFFGPGTRLTVL.

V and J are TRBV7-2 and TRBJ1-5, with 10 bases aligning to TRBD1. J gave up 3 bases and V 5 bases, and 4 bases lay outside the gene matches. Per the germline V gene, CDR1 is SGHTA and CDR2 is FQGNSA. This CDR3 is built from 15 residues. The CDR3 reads CASSRDRGFNQPQHF. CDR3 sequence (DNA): TGTGCCAGCAGCAGGGACAGGGGCTTCAATCAGCCCCAGCATTTT.

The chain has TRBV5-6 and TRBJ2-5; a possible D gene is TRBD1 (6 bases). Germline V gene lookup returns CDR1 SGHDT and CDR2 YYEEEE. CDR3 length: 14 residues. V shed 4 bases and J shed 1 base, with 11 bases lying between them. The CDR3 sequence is CASSPTGPQETQYF. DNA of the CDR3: TGTGCCAGCAGCCCTACAGGGCCCCAAGAGACCCAGTACTTC.

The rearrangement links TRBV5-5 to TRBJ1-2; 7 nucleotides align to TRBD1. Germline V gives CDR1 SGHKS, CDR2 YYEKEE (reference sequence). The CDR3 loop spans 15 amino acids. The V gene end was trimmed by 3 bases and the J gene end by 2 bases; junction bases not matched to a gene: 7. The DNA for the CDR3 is TGTGCCAGCAGCTCGGGGACAGCGGTAAACTATGGCTACACCTTC. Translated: CASSSGTAVNYGYTF.

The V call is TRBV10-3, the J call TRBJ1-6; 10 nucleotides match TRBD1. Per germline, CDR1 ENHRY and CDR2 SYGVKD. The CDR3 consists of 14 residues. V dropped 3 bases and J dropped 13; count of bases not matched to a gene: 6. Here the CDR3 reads CAISEGTGEGPLHF. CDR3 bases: TGTGCCATCAGTGAAGGGACAGGGGAAGGGCCCCTCCACTTT.

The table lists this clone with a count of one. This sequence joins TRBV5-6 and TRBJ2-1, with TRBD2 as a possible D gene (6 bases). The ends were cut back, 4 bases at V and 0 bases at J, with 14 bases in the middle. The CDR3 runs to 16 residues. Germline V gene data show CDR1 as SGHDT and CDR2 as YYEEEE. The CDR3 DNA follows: TGTGCCAGCAGCCCAGGGACTTCCAGCTCCTACAATGAGCAGTTCTTC. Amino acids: CASSPGTSSSYNEQFF.

CDR3 in DNA: TGTGCCAGCAGCCTTCGGACCGGGGGCACAGATACGCAGTATTTT. Translated: CASSLRTGGTDTQYF. The chain is built from TRBV14 and TRBJ2-3; perhaps TRBD2 as D (5 bases). The CDR3 totals 15 residues. Trimming left V 4 bases short and J 1 base short, with 12 bases between. Germline V CDR1 and CDR2: SGHDN, FVKESK.

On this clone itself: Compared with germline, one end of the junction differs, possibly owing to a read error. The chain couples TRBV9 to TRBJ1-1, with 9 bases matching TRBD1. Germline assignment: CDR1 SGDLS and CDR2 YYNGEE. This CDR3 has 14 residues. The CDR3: CASSPDRGITEVFF. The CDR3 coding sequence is TGTGCCAGCAGCCCGGACAGGGGAATCACTGAAGTTTTCTTT.

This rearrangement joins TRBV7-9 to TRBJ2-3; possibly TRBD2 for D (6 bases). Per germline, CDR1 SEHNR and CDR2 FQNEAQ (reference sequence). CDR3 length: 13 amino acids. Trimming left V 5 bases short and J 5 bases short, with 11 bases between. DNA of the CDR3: TGTGCCAGCAGCCAACTAGCCGGAGATACGCAGTATTTT. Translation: CASSQLAGDTQYF.

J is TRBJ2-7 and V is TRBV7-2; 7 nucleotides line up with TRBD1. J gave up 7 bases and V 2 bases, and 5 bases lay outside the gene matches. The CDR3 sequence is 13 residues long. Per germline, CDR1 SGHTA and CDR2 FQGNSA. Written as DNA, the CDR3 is TGTGCCAGCAGCTTACGACAGGGCAGGGAGCAGTACTTC. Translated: CASSLRQGREQYF. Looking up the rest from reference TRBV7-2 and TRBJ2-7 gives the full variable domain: GAGVSQSPSNKVTEKGKDVELRCDPISGHTALYWYRQSLGQGLEFLIYFQGNSAPDKSGLPSDRFSAERTGGSVSTLTIQRTQQEDSAVYLCASSLRQGREQYFGPGTRLTVT.

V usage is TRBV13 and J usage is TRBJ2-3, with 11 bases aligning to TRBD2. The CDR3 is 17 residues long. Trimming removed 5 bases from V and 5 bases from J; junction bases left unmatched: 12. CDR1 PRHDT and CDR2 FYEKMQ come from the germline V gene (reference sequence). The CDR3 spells CASSLISGRALVDTQYF. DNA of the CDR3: TGTGCCAGCAGCCTTATTAGCGGGAGGGCCTTAGTAGATACGCAGTATTTT.

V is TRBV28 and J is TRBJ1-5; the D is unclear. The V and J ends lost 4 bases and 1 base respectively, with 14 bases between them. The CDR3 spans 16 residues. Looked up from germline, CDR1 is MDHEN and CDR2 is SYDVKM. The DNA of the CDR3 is TGTGCCAGCAGTTCCTCCCTTGGCGGAAGCAATCAGCCCCAGCATTTT. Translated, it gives CASSSSLGGSNQPQHF. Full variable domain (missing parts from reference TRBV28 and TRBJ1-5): DVKVTQSSRYLVKRTGEKVFLECVQDMDHENMFWYRQDPGLGLRLIYFSYDVKMKEKGDIPEGYSVSREKKERFSLILESASTNQTSMYLCASSSSLGGSNQPQHFGDGTRLSIL.

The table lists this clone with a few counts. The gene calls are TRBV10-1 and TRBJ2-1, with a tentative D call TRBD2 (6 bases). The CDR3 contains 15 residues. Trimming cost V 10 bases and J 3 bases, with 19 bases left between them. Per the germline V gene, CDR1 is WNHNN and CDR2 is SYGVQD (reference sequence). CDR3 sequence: CATVPLAGSYNEQFF. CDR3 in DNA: TGCGCCACAGTCCCCCTGGCGGGAAGCTACAATGAGCAGTTCTTC.

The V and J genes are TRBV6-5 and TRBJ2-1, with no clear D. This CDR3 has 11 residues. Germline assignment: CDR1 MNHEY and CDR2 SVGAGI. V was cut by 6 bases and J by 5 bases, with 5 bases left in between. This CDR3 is CASSPHNEQFF. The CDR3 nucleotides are TGTGCCAGCAGCCCTCACAATGAGCAGTTCTTC.

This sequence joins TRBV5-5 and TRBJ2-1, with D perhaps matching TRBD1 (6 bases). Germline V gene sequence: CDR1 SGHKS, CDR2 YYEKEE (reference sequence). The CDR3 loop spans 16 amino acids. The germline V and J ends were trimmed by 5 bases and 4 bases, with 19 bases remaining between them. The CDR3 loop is CASRQRIQDRYNEQFF. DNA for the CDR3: TGTGCCAGCAGACAGAGGATACAGGACAGATACAATGAGCAGTTCTTC.

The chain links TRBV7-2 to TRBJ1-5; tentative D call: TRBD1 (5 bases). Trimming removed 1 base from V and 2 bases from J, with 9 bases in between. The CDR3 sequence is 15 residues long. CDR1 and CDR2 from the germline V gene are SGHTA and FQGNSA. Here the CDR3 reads CASSLVGGGNQPQHF. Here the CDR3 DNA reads TGTGCCAGCAGCTTAGTGGGAGGGGGCAATCAGCCCCAGCATTTT. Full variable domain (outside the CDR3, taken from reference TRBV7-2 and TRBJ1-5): GAGVSQSPSNKVTEKGKDVELRCDPISGHTALYWYRQSLGQGLEFLIYFQGNSAPDKSGLPSDRFSAERTGGSVSTLTIQRTQQEDSAVYLCASSLVGGGNQPQHFGDGTRLSIL.

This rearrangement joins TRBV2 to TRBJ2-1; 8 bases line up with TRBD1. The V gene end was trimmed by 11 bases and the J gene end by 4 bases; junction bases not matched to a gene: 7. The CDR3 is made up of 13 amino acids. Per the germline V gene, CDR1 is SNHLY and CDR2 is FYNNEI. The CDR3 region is CAGKTGEYNEQFF. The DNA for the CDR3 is TGTGCCGGAAAGACAGGGGAGTACAATGAGCAGTTCTTC. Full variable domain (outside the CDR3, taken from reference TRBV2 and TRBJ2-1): EPEVTQTPSHQVTQMGQEVILRCVPISNHLYFYWYRQILGQKVEFLVSFYNNEISEKSEIFDDQFSVERPDGSNFTLKIRSTKLEDSAMYFCAGKTGEYNEQFFGPGTRLTVL.

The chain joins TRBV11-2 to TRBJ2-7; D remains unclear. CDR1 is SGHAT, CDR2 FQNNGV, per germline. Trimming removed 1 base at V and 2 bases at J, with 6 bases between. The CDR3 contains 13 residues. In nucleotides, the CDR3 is TGTGCCAGCAGCTTAGCGGAAACCTACGAGCAGTACTTC. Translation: CASSLAETYEQYF.

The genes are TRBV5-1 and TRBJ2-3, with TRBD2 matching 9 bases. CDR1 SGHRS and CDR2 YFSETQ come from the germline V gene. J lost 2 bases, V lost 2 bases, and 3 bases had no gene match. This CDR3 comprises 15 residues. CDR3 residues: CASSFSGSNTDTQYF. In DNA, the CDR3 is TGCGCCAGCAGCTTTAGCGGGAGTAACACAGATACGCAGTATTTT.

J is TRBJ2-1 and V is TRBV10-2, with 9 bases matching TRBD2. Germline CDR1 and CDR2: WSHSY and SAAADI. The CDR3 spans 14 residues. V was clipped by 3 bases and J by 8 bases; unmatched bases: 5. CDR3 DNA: TGCGCCAGCAGTGATGCGGGGGGGCGTGATGAGCAGTTCTTC. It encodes CASSDAGGRDEQFF.

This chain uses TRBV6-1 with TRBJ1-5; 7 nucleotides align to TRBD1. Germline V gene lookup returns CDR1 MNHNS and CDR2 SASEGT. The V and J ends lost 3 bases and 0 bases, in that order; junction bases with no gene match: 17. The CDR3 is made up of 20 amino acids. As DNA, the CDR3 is TGTGCCAGCAGTGACCCCCGTACCAGACAGGGTATCTATAGCAATCAGCCCCAGCATTTT. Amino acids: CASSDPRTRQGIYSNQPQHF.